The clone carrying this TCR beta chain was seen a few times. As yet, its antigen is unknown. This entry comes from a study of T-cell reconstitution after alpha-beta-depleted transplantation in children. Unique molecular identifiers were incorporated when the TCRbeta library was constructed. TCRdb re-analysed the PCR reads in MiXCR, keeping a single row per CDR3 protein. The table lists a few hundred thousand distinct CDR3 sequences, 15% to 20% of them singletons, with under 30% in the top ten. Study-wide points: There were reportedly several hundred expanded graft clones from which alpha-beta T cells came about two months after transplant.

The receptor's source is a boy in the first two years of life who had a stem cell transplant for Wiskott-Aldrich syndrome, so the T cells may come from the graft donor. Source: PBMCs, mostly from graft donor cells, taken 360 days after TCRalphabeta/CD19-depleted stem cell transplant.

The CDR3 sequence is CASSLGSGASTDTQYF. CDR3 in DNA: TGTGCCAGCAGTTTAGGTAGCGGGGCTAGCACAGATACGCAGTATTTT. The chain uses TRBV27 and TRBJ2-3, with TRBD2 identical over 8 bases. CDR1 MNHEY and CDR2 SMNVEV come from the germline V gene (reference sequence). The junction had 4 bases not matched to a gene; V was cut back by 2 bases and J by 0 bases. The CDR3 consists of 16 residues.